The subject of this entry is one TCR beta chain. This CDR3 comprises 18 residues. Germline CDR1 and CDR2: SGHTA and FQGNSA. V dropped 5 bases and J dropped 0; count of bases not matched to a gene: 8. Produced via immunoSEQ multiplex PCR; TCRdb's table is partial and in-frame only. The repertoire holds tens of thousands of clones, with 90% to 95% as singletons. This entry comes from a study of technical replicates of blood from several donors. The V call is TRBV7-2, the J call TRBJ2-1; 12 bases agree with TRBD2. Sequenced: PBMCs. The TCR comes from a human donor in good health. Some clones in this sample may be carry-over from other donors' samples. In DNA form, the CDR3 reads TGTGCCAGCAGCCAACTAGCGGGGGGCATTAGCTCCTACAATGAGCAGTTCTTC. Its translation: CASSQLAGGISSYNEQFF.